Listed below are T cell receptor beta chains from one sample, sequenced in a study of cytomegalovirus exposure and HLA in healthy donors. Measured with immunoSEQ multiplex PCR; TCRdb has only the in-frame clones, and not every one. The repertoire holds 100,000 to 150,000 clones, with nearly 90% as singletons. Source material: PBMCs. The source is a woman younger than 30 in good health and CMV-seronegative. CDR3s include the opening cysteine and the closing phenylalanine or tryptophan. The D gene is left open where the match is weak. Only some rows state a clone size, as once, few, many or a class for expanded clones.

V gene	D gene	J gene	clone size	CDR3 protein	CDR3 DNA
TRBV6-5	NA	TRBJ1-4	NA	CASSYSPLSRGEKLFF	TGTGCCAGCAGTTACTCGCCGCTGTCCCGAGGTGAAAAACTGTTTTTT
TRBV27	NA	TRBJ2-7	NA	CASSAYRDSYEQYF	TGTGCCAGCAGTGCGTACAGGGACTCCTACGAGCAGTACTTC
TRBV7-9	TRBD2	TRBJ2-1	NA	CASSLPKTGGTNEQFF	TGTGCCAGCAGCCTACCTAAGACGGGGGGTACGAATGAGCAGTTCTTC
TRBV6-6	TRBD1	TRBJ1-5	few	CASSYQQGMASQPQHF	TGTGCCAGCAGTTACCAACAGGGGATGGCGAGTCAGCCCCAGCATTTT
TRBV7-8	NA	TRBJ1-4	NA	CASSYPTDNPTNEKLFF	TGTGCCAGCAGCTACCCGACAGACAACCCAACTAATGAAAAACTGTTTTTT
TRBV10-2	NA	TRBJ2-4	NA	CASSENSNIQYF	TGCGCCAGCAGTGAGAACAGCAACATTCAGTACTTC
TRBV6-6	NA	TRBJ2-7	NA	CASSYANRVFAYEQYF	TGTGCCAGCAGTTACGCGAACAGGGTCTTTGCTTACGAGCAGTACTTC
TRBV27	NA	TRBJ2-1	NA	CASSLSSYSSSYNEQFF	TGTGCCAGCAGTTTATCCTCCTACAGCAGCTCCTACAATGAGCAGTTCTTC
TRBV6-6	TRBD1	TRBJ1-4	NA	CASSDSGQAIGEKLFF	TGTGCCAGCAGTGACTCGGGACAGGCGATTGGGGAAAAACTGTTTTTT
TRBV7-2	NA	TRBJ1-5	NA	CASRRYHARAWQPQHF	TGTGCCAGCAGACGATACCATGCCCGCGCGTGGCAGCCCCAGCATTTT
TRBV4-1	TRBD2	TRBJ2-3	NA	CASSRTSGGVRDTQYF	TGCGCCAGCAGCCGGACTAGCGGGGGGGTGAGAGATACGCAGTATTTT
TRBV5-1	TRBD2	TRBJ2-7	few	CASSPSTSGTYEQYF	TGCGCCAGCAGCCCCAGTACTAGCGGCACCTACGAGCAGTACTTC
TRBV2	TRBD1	TRBJ1-5	NA	CASRDRDSRPQHF	TGTGCCAGCAGAGACCGGGACAGCCGTCCCCAGCATTTT
TRBV5-1	TRBD1	TRBJ1-2	NA	CASSFGTGNYGYTF	TGCGCCAGCAGCTTCGGGACAGGGAACTATGGCTACACCTTC
TRBV15	TRBD1	TRBJ2-5	NA	CATSIRDRGETQYF	TGTGCCACCAGCATACGGGACAGGGGAGAGACCCAGTACTTC
TRBV27	NA	TRBJ1-2	NA	CASSLLPDGGDGYTF	TGTGCCAGCAGTTTACTTCCCGACGGGGGGGATGGCTACACCTTC
TRBV5-1	TRBD1	TRBJ1-2	NA	CASSLPSGTGSGYTF	TGCGCCAGCAGCTTGCCCAGCGGGACAGGGAGCGGCTACACCTTC
TRBV4-1	NA	TRBJ2-5	NA	CASSQGPESPETQYF	TGCGCCAGCAGCCAAGGTCCGGAGTCGCCAGAGACCCAGTACTTC
TRBV25-1	NA	TRBJ2-5	NA	CASSPRTVLELVETQYF	TGTGCCAGCAGTCCCCGGACAGTCTTAGAACTAGTAGAGACCCAGTACTTC
TRBV7-9	TRBD1	TRBJ2-7	NA	CASSLFDRDYEQYF	TGTGCCAGCAGCTTATTCGACAGGGACTACGAGCAGTACTTC
TRBV28	NA	TRBJ2-7	NA	CASRLTGPPSYEQYF	TGTGCCAGCAGACTTACAGGGCCACCTTCCTACGAGCAGTACTTC
TRBV5-8	TRBD1	TRBJ2-3	NA	CASSLVAGGTDTQYF	TGTGCCAGCAGCTTGGTGGCAGGGGGAACAGATACGCAGTATTTT
TRBV15	TRBD1	TRBJ1-6	NA	CATSGQGYDSPLHF	TGTGCCACCAGCGGACAGGGTTACGATTCACCCCTCCACTTT
TRBV9	TRBD2	TRBJ2-1	NA	CASSAGTSGYNEQFF	TGTGCCAGCAGCGCCGGGACTAGCGGTTACAATGAGCAGTTCTTC
TRBV15	NA	TRBJ2-1	NA	CATSRENTYNEQFF	TGTGCCACCAGCAGAGAAAACACCTACAATGAGCAGTTCTTC
TRBV19	NA	TRBJ1-5	NA	CASNLEGNGNQPQHF	TGTGCCAGTAACCTGGAGGGGAACGGCAATCAGCCCCAGCATTTT
TRBV6-6	TRBD1	TRBJ1-5	NA	CASSPGQGAVDQPQHF	TGTGCCAGCAGCCCGGGACAGGGGGCAGTGGATCAGCCCCAGCATTTT
TRBV15	NA	TRBJ1-2	NA	CATSRDHRGLDNYGYTF	TGTGCCACCAGCAGAGATCATCGGGGACTTGATAACTATGGCTACACCTTC
TRBV11-2	NA	TRBJ1-1	NA	CASSRQSNTEAFF	TGTGCCAGCAGCCGACAGAGCAACACTGAAGCTTTCTTT
TRBV27	NA	TRBJ1-5	NA	CASSSRQGYQPQHF	TGTGCCAGCAGTTCCCGCCAGGGCTATCAGCCCCAGCATTTT
TRBV7-8	TRBD2	TRBJ2-3	NA	CASLAGGTDTQYF	TGTGCCAGCTTAGCGGGAGGCACAGATACGCAGTATTTT
TRBV7-2	TRBD2	TRBJ2-1	NA	CASSLGSGGPLYREQFF	TGTGCCAGCAGCTTAGGAAGCGGGGGGCCGCTTTATCGCGAGCAGTTCTTC
TRBV5-1	NA	TRBJ2-1	NA	CVSSLGPDLYNEQFF	TGCGTCAGCAGCCTAGGCCCCGACCTATACAATGAGCAGTTCTTC
TRBV21-1	NA	TRBJ2-5	NA	CASSWVLPTPGLAGLQETQYF	TGTGCCAGCAGCTGGGTGCTCCCTACACCGGGACTAGCGGGGCTCCAAGAGACCCAGTACTTC
TRBV7-3	NA	TRBJ2-3	NA	CASSLSSNTDTQYF	TGTGCCAGCAGCTTGAGTTCAAACACAGATACGCAGTATTTT
TRBV6-1	TRBD1	TRBJ2-1	NA	CASSESNRGSYNEQFF	TGTGCCAGCAGTGAAAGTAACAGGGGATCCTACAATGAGCAGTTCTTC
TRBV9	TRBD1	TRBJ1-2	NA	CASSDKQGRYGYTF	TGTGCCAGCAGCGATAAACAGGGGCGCTATGGCTACACCTTC
TRBV7-3	NA	TRBJ1-1	NA	CASSPMRSNTEAFF	TGTGCCAGCAGCCCCATGCGTTCGAACACTGAAGCTTTCTTT
TRBV5-1	TRBD1	TRBJ2-2	NA	CASSLDRGTNTGELFF	TGCGCCAGCAGCTTAGACAGGGGAACGAACACCGGGGAGCTGTTTTTT
TRBV4-1	NA	TRBJ1-5	NA	CASSQLAGEPQHF	TGCGCCAGCAGCCAATTGGCGGGGGAGCCCCAGCATTTT
TRBV18	NA	TRBJ2-4	NA	CASSPQDRGKNIQYF	TGTGCCAGCTCACCACAGGACCGGGGCAAAAACATTCAGTACTTC
TRBV19	NA	TRBJ2-7	NA	CASSIGQGNEQYF	TGTGCCAGTAGTATCGGTCAGGGCAACGAGCAGTACTTC
TRBV9	TRBD2	TRBJ2-2	NA	CASSAQSGGASTGELFF	TGTGCCAGCAGCGCTCAAAGCGGGGGGGCTTCCACCGGGGAGCTGTTTTTT
TRBV19	NA	TRBJ1-2	few	CASTTGGGGYGYTF	TGTGCCAGTACCACAGGCGGGGGTGGCTATGGCTACACCTTC
TRBV6-1	NA	TRBJ2-3	NA	CASGEFIQADTQYF	TGTGCCAGCGGCGAATTTATACAGGCAGATACGCAGTATTTT
TRBV6-1	NA	TRBJ2-3	NA	CASRGDTQYF	TGTGCCAGTAGAGGGGATACGCAGTATTTT
TRBV2	TRBD1	TRBJ2-2	NA	CASRDRGPGELFF	TGTGCCAGCAGGGACAGGGGGCCCGGGGAGCTGTTTTTT
TRBV9	TRBD1	TRBJ2-7	NA	CASPGQGIKQGLMEQYF	TGTGCCAGCCCAGGACAGGGGATAAAGCAAGGTCTGATGGAGCAGTACTTC
TRBV6-5	TRBD1	TRBJ1-5	NA	CASSTYRGSNQPQHF	TGTGCCAGCAGTACCTACAGGGGGTCCAATCAGCCCCAGCATTTT